A selection of T cell receptor beta chains follows, all from one sample in a study of blood T cell repertoires in COVID-19. Sequencing was performed with immunoSEQ multiplex PCR; in TCRdb, only in-frame clones are kept and a portion is missing. Of some 93,000 clones in the sample, approximately 82% were seen once. The sequenced sample was peripheral blood. These receptors all come from a man aged 70 or older with acute or convalescent COVID-19. CDR3s include the opening cysteine and the closing phenylalanine or tryptophan.

v_call: TRBV5-5; j_call: TRBJ2-5; cdr3_aa: CASSSTGLRGSETQYF
v_call: TRBV5-1; j_call: TRBJ2-7; cdr3_aa: CASSYSTSVYSYEQYF
v_call: TRBV20-1; j_call: TRBJ1-6; cdr3_aa: CSPGGILHF
v_call: TRBV3-1/TRBV3-2; j_call: TRBJ1-2; cdr3_aa: CASSRRAGRAYGYTF
v_call: TRBV19; j_call: TRBJ1-5; cdr3_aa: CASWPGTTYPNQPQHF
v_call: TRBV6-5; j_call: TRBJ2-7; cdr3_aa: CASSTPGQSYEQYF
v_call: TRBV4-3; j_call: TRBJ2-1; cdr3_aa: CASSQDTGYNEQFF
v_call: TRBV7-3; j_call: TRBJ2-3; cdr3_aa: CASSSRQGTHGDTQYF
v_call: TRBV19; j_call: TRBJ1-1; cdr3_aa: CASSIDGRGTEAFF
v_call: TRBV20-1; j_call: TRBJ1-2; cdr3_aa: CSARFLEGYTF
v_call: TRBV3-1/TRBV3-2; j_call: TRBJ1-5; cdr3_aa: CASSQERPGRAGSNQPQHF
v_call: TRBV5-1; j_call: TRBJ1-3; cdr3_aa: CASKETSGNTIYF
v_call: TRBV9; j_call: TRBJ2-2; cdr3_aa: CASSVTSGRAGELFF
v_call: TRBV7-6; j_call: TRBJ1-5; cdr3_aa: CASSSQGNNQPQHF
v_call: TRBV5-1; j_call: TRBJ1-2; cdr3_aa: CASSLGTGVRGPYGYTF
v_call: TRBV30; j_call: TRBJ2-3; cdr3_aa: CAWTWGGSKPDTQYF
v_call: TRBV7-3; j_call: TRBJ2-2; cdr3_aa: CASSSSGTGSVGGELFF
v_call: TRBV12-2; j_call: TRBJ1-2; cdr3_aa: CASRTIGTGGNYGYTF
v_call: TRBV7-9; j_call: TRBJ1-2; cdr3_aa: CASSQETGDYGYTF
v_call: TRBV6-5; j_call: TRBJ1-4; cdr3_aa: CASSQTINEKLFF
v_call: TRBV4-2; j_call: TRBJ2-2; cdr3_aa: CASSQGGGELFF
v_call: TRBV5-1; j_call: TRBJ2-1; cdr3_aa: CASRGYNEQFF
v_call: TRBV3-1/TRBV3-2; j_call: TRBJ1-2; cdr3_aa: CASSFGTAHGYTF
v_call: TRBV2; j_call: TRBJ1-5; cdr3_aa: CASRLTGEWGNQPQHF
v_call: TRBV9; j_call: TRBJ1-1; cdr3_aa: CASSSPSNTEAFF
v_call: TRBV2; j_call: TRBJ2-5; cdr3_aa: CASLRQFQETQYF
v_call: TRBV7-2; j_call: TRBJ2-5; cdr3_aa: CASSLAGAGGETQYF
v_call: TRBV11-1; j_call: TRBJ2-2; cdr3_aa: CASSGFWQGELFF
v_call: TRBV19; j_call: TRBJ1-1; cdr3_aa: CASSIQQGRHTEAFF
v_call: TRBV4-2; j_call: TRBJ2-1; cdr3_aa: CASSQGTGANSYNEQFF
v_call: TRBV6-5; j_call: TRBJ1-2; cdr3_aa: CATGEFGYTF
v_call: TRBV7-2; j_call: TRBJ2-2; cdr3_aa: CASSSGLLNTGELFF
v_call: TRBV9; j_call: TRBJ2-3; cdr3_aa: CASSVGVAADTQYF
v_call: TRBV15; j_call: TRBJ1-1; cdr3_aa: CATSSSGGTEAFF
v_call: TRBV3-1/TRBV3-2; j_call: TRBJ1-3; cdr3_aa: CASSQDSFYSGNTIYF
v_call: TRBV19; j_call: TRBJ2-1; cdr3_aa: CASVDRGGPYEQFF
v_call: TRBV7-3; j_call: TRBJ2-2; cdr3_aa: CASSMGTSVSGELFF
v_call: TRBV20-1; j_call: TRBJ1-1; cdr3_aa: CSASALGLTEAFF
v_call: TRBV30; j_call: TRBJ1-5; cdr3_aa: CAWSVRDNQPQHF
v_call: TRBV30; j_call: TRBJ1-1; cdr3_aa: CAWIQASGNTEAFF
v_call: TRBV24-1; j_call: TRBJ2-2; cdr3_aa: CATSRETGELFF
v_call: TRBV6-2/TRBV6-3; j_call: TRBJ2-6; cdr3_aa: CASNPGQGLPPGANVLTF
v_call: TRBV7-2; j_call: TRBJ2-5; cdr3_aa: CASSPTPLNQETQYF
v_call: TRBV6-5; j_call: TRBJ1-5; cdr3_aa: CASRAPGTDNQPQHF
v_call: TRBV7-8; j_call: TRBJ2-5; cdr3_aa: CASRLEGAGRETQYF
v_call: TRBV5-1; j_call: TRBJ2-7; cdr3_aa: CASTQAGGYEQYF
v_call: TRBV7-9; j_call: TRBJ1-4; cdr3_aa: CASTQGGSFNEKLFF
v_call: TRBV19; j_call: TRBJ1-6; cdr3_aa: CASSWGTANSPLHF
v_call: TRBV3-1/TRBV3-2; j_call: TRBJ1-1; cdr3_aa: CASRTNRNQNTEAFF
v_call: TRBV14; j_call: TRBJ1-2; cdr3_aa: CASSRDRIYGYTF
v_call: TRBV3-1/TRBV3-2; j_call: TRBJ2-7; cdr3_aa: CASSHQPGDSPSYEQYF
v_call: TRBV9; j_call: TRBJ1-2; cdr3_aa: CASSVTGVIGYGYTF
v_call: TRBV5-1; j_call: TRBJ2-4; cdr3_aa: CASRTGKEDIQYF
v_call: TRBV10-2; j_call: TRBJ2-2; cdr3_aa: CASTIRDSGTGELFF
v_call: TRBV27; j_call: TRBJ1-2; cdr3_aa: CASSSWGHDYGYTF
v_call: TRBV10-1; j_call: TRBJ1-1; cdr3_aa: CASSADQQTEAFF
v_call: TRBV5-1; j_call: TRBJ1-6; cdr3_aa: CASSPTGQINSPLHF